These 11 T cell receptor beta chains were sequenced from one sample in a study of blood T cell repertoires in COVID-19. Sequencing was performed with immunoSEQ multiplex PCR; in TCRdb, only in-frame clones are kept and a portion is missing. Of 99,000 or so clones in the sample, 80% to 90% were seen once. The specimen was peripheral blood. The receptor source for this set is a woman aged 70 to 79 with acute or convalescent COVID-19.

As DNA, the CDR3 is TGTGCCAGCAGCCTCAGACTAGCGGGGGAGCAGTTCTTC. It encodes CASSLRLAGEQFF. The chain is built from TRBV14 and TRBJ2-1; the match to TRBD2 covers 11 bases. Germline lookup yields CDR1 SGHDN and CDR2 FVKESK. The CDR3 extends over 13 amino acids. The J segment lost 10 bases and the V segment lost 4 bases, leaving 3 bases of the junction unmatched.

This chain uses TRBV19 with TRBJ1-4; D not resolved. Trimming took 6 bases from V and 8 from J, leaving 16 bases between them. The CDR3 is 14 amino acids. Germline CDR1 LNHDA, CDR2 SQIVND (reference sequence). The CDR3 DNA is TGTGCCAGTAGGAGGGATGTCGTGGGCGAAAAACTGTTTTTT. Its protein product is CASRRDVVGEKLFF. The complete variable domain, with remaining parts taken from reference TRBV19 and TRBJ1-4, reads DGGITQSPKYLFRKEGQNVTLSCEQNLNHDAMYWYRQDPGQGLRLIYYSQIVNDFQKGDIAEGYSVSREKKESFPLTVTSAQKNPTAFYLCASRRDVVGEKLFFGSGTQLSVL.

The J gene is TRBJ1-5, the V gene TRBV12-3 or TRBV12-4, with a weak D call TRBD1 (5 bases). V was cut by 6 bases and J by 8 bases, with 11 bases left in between. The CDR3 totals 12 residues. The CDR3, as DNA: TGTGCCAGCAGATCTCAAGGGGAGCCCCAGCATTTT. It specifies CASRSQGEPQHF.

This chain joins TRBV6-2 or TRBV6-3 and TRBJ2-1, with TRBD2 matching 12 bases. Germline CDR1 MNHEY, CDR2 SVGEGT. V shed 5 bases and J 5 bases; nucleotides not matched to a gene: 1. This CDR3 comprises 14 residues. The CDR3 DNA follows: TGTGCCAGCAGTCTAGCGGGAGGGAACAATGAGCAGTTCTTC. It encodes CASSLAGGNNEQFF.

The chain couples TRBV7-8 to TRBJ1-1; D gene uncertain. Trimming stripped 1 base from V and 11 bases from J, with 11 bases between. The CDR3 covers 12 residues. Germline values: CDR1 SGHVS, CDR2 FQNEAQ. The CDR3 nucleotides are TGTGCCAGCAGCTTAGGTGGTGGCGGCGCTTTCTTT. Amino acids: CASSLGGGGAFF.

The chain combines TRBV5-1 with TRBJ2-7, with D possibly matching TRBD1 (7 bases). V lost 4 bases, J lost 4 bases, and 18 bases lay in between. The CDR3 has 15 amino acids. CDR1 and CDR2 (germline): SGHRS, YFSETQ. The CDR3 region is CASSLGGTGAYEQYF. CDR3 DNA sequence: TGCGCCAGCAGCCTGGGAGGAACAGGGGCGTACGAGCAGTACTTC.

V gene TRBV7-2 combines with J gene TRBJ1-5, with D maybe TRBD1 (6 bases). The CDR3 length is 15 residues. Germline loops: CDR1 SGHTA, CDR2 FQGNSA. Trimming took off 3 bases at V and 3 bases at J, with 12 bases between the two ends. This CDR3 reads CASSFWGGLNQPQHF. CDR3 sequence (DNA): TGTGCCAGCAGCTTCTGGGGGGGGCTCAATCAGCCCCAGCATTTT.

This clone has a handful of counts. The V and J genes are TRBV19 and TRBJ1-2; D not resolved. This CDR3 region has 16 residues. The germline V and J ends were trimmed by 3 bases and 0 bases, with 14 bases remaining between them. Per germline, CDR1 LNHDA and CDR2 SQIVND (reference sequence). The CDR3 DNA follows: TGTGCCAGTAGTATCAGAGGCACAACTGCTAACTATGGCTACACCTTC. Translating it yields CASSIRGTTANYGYTF. The full variable domain, rest sourced from reference TRBV19 and TRBJ1-2, is DGGITQSPKYLFRKEGQNVTLSCEQNLNHDAMYWYRQDPGQGLRLIYYSQIVNDFQKGDIAEGYSVSREKKESFPLTVTSAQKNPTAFYLCASSIRGTTANYGYTFGSGTRLTVV.

The table lists this clone with a few counts. This rearrangement joins TRBV28 to TRBJ1-1; D call uncertain. The CDR3 runs 13 residues. Trimming removed 6 bases from V and 4 bases from J, with 12 bases in between. Germline CDR1 MDHEN, CDR2 SYDVKM. In DNA, the CDR3 is TGTGCCAGCAGACTAAGTTCGTCCACTGAAGCTTTCTTT. Protein product: CASRLSSSTEAFF.

V is TRBV28 and J is TRBJ2-6, with 7 bases identical to TRBD1. The ends lost 4 bases at V and 11 bases at J; junction bases unmatched: 8. Germline assignment: CDR1 MDHEN and CDR2 SYDVKM. This CDR3 spans 14 amino acids. The CDR3 sequence is CASSSRDSRDVLTF. For the CDR3, the DNA is TGTGCCAGCAGTTCCCGGGACAGTAGAGACGTCCTGACTTTC.

This rearrangement joins TRBV5-5 to TRBJ2-7; 7 positions agree with TRBD2. After removal of 0 bases from V and 6 bases from J, the junction contained 9 bases not matched to a gene. Germline lookup yields CDR1 SGHKS and CDR2 YYEKEE (reference sequence). This CDR3 spans 15 amino acids. CDR3 amino acids: CASSLVGGSNAEQYF. CDR3 in DNA: TGTGCCAGCAGCTTGGTGGGGGGGTCTAATGCCGAGCAGTACTTC.